The 29 T cell receptor beta chains below come from one sample, sequenced in a study of Graves' ophthalmopathy and Graves' hyperthyroidism. Amplification from RNA transcripts yielded the TCR beta CDR3 regions. HTBI primers primed a first-round RT-PCR, and a second-round multiplex PCR followed. A single record per CDR3 protein comes from TCRdb applying MiXCR to the multiplex PCR reads. The table has around 40,000 distinct CDR3 sequences, roughly half seen once. Sequencing was performed on peripheral blood. The receptors derive from an adult man with Graves' ophthalmopathy.

This clonotype was counted a few times. V is TRBV6-5 and J is TRBJ1-2; D is undetermined. Germline V gives CDR1 MNHEY, CDR2 SVGAGI. The CDR3 spans 16 residues. V dropped 6 bases and J dropped 2 bases, with 19 bases sitting between them. The CDR3 bases are TGTGCCAGCAGACGCGAAGGACGGGGAGGGAACTATGGCTACACCTTC. Residues: CASRREGRGGNYGYTF.

A note on this clonotype: A much larger clone differs from this one at a single base, so this may be a read error. The genes are TRBV11-2 and TRBJ2-7; D not resolved. Trimming took 0 bases from V and 2 from J, leaving 11 bases between them. Germline values: CDR1 SGHAT, CDR2 FQNNGV. The CDR3 is 15 amino acids. Here the CDR3 reads CASSLDAGLAYEQYF. CDR3 DNA sequence: TGTGCCAGCAGCTTAGACGCCGGGCTAGCCTACGAGCAGTACTTC.

Comment on this clonotype: A much bigger clone sits one base away, suggesting this may be a read error. The J gene is TRBJ2-7, the V gene TRBV6-1; 7 nucleotides line up with TRBD1. Germline V gene lookup returns CDR1 MNHNS and CDR2 SASEGT. Germline trimming cut 4 bases from V and 2 bases from J; bases unmatched to any gene: 8. The CDR3 covers 15 residues. Written as DNA, the CDR3 is TGTGCCAGCAGTGCCGCCGGGACAGCCGCCTACGAGCAGTACTTC. Translating gives CASSAAGTAAYEQYF.

The chain recombines TRBV4-1 with TRBJ1-2; 7 bases map to TRBD1. CDR3 size: 16 residues. The trim removed 1 base at V and 4 bases at J, leaving 9 bases unmatched. Germline CDR1 MGHRA, CDR2 YSYEKL. The CDR3 coding sequence is TGCGCCAGCAGCCAAGTGCTAGGGACAGAGGGCTATGGCTACACCTTC. It specifies CASSQVLGTEGYGYTF.

There are many counts of this clonotype. The chain has TRBV27 and TRBJ1-2; D gene unclear. CDR1 and CDR2 from the germline V gene are MNHEY and SMNVEV (reference sequence). V lost 6 bases and J lost 6, with 20 bases in between. This CDR3 has 15 amino acids. The CDR3 sequence: CASRPFRSDFDGYTF. The CDR3, as DNA: TGTGCCAGCAGGCCCTTCAGATCAGACTTTGATGGCTACACCTTC.

A few counts support this clonotype. The V gene is TRBV15, the J gene TRBJ2-7; TRBD1 aligns across 10 bases. The V gene end was trimmed by 6 bases and the J gene end by 3 bases; junction bases not matched to a gene: 5. The CDR3 loop spans 14 amino acids. CDR1 is LNHNV and CDR2 is YYDKDF in the germline V gene (reference sequence). The CDR3 is CATSKGQGIYEQYF. The DNA of the CDR3 is TGTGCCACCAGTAAGGGACAGGGGATCTACGAGCAGTACTTC.

This clonotype was seen many times. The chain employs TRBV5-1 and TRBJ1-4, with D possibly matching TRBD1 (6 bases). Trimming took off 3 bases at V and 8 bases at J, with 17 bases between the two ends. The CDR3 is 15 residues long. Germline CDR1 is SGHRS and CDR2 is YFSETQ. This CDR3 reads CASSSGGSLREKLFF. In DNA form, the CDR3 reads TGCGCCAGCAGCTCCGGGGGCAGCCTAAGAGAAAAACTGTTTTTT.

The V call is TRBV6-1, the J call TRBJ2-7; the match to TRBD1 covers 7 bases. The CDR3 contains 19 residues. The trim removed 0 bases at V and 0 bases at J, leaving 14 bases unmatched. Germline V gives CDR1 MNHNS, CDR2 SASEGT. CDR3 region: CASSEAYRGLGYSSYEQYF. The DNA of the CDR3 is TGTGCCAGCAGTGAAGCTTACAGGGGATTGGGCTATAGCTCCTACGAGCAGTACTTC.

This clonotype was found a few times. The rearrangement joins TRBV27 to TRBJ1-4; D is possibly TRBD1 (5 bases). This CDR3 comprises 15 residues. Trimming took off 5 bases at V and 2 bases at J, with 12 bases between the two ends. CDR1 is MNHEY, CDR2 SMNVEV, per germline (reference sequence). The CDR3 here is CASSKGMATNEKLFF. The CDR3 coding sequence is TGTGCCAGCAGTAAGGGGATGGCGACTAATGAAAAACTGTTTTTT.

By sample fraction, this clonotype is medium-sized. The CDR3 is CATSREQVYYNEQFF. The CDR3 region has the DNA TGTGCCACCAGCAGAGAACAGGTCTACTACAATGAGCAGTTCTTC. This chain joins TRBV15 and TRBJ2-1; D might be TRBD1 (5 bases). Germline V gene lookup returns CDR1 LNHNV and CDR2 YYDKDF (reference sequence). The CDR3 totals 15 residues. Between the trimmed V and J ends, which lost 0 bases and 3 bases, there was a span of 9 bases.

This clonotype has ten or more counts. The chain has TRBV20-1 and TRBJ2-1, with 8 positions matching TRBD2. Germline V gene sequence: CDR1 DFQATT, CDR2 SNEGSKA (reference sequence). V gave up 5 bases and J gave up 6 bases; unmatched junction bases: 12. The CDR3 sequence is 15 residues long. The CDR3 DNA reads TGCAGTGCTCGCCACGGGGGGGCCTTGACCAATGAGCAGTTCTTC. This gives the protein CSARHGGALTNEQFF.

In its sample, this clonotype is medium-sized (0.01 to 0.1%). This sequence joins TRBV24-1 and TRBJ2-1; 10 bases are shared with TRBD2. This CDR3 region has 17 residues. Germline-derived CDR1 and CDR2 are KGHDR and SFDVKD. The J segment lost 1 base and the V segment lost 4 bases, leaving 6 bases of the junction unmatched. As DNA, the CDR3 is TGTGCCACCAGTGAACCTGCTAGCGGGAGTTCCTACAATGAGCAGTTCTTC. This codes for CATSEPASGSSYNEQFF.

This clonotype was counted ten times or more. The rearrangement links TRBV5-1 to TRBJ2-1; 14 bases match TRBD2. V lost 0 bases and J lost 5; bases outside the gene matches: 4. From germline, CDR1 is SGHRS and CDR2 YFSETQ. The CDR3 is 17 residues long. The CDR3 DNA is TGCGCCAGCAGCTTGGCCCAGGGACTAGCGGGAGACAATGAGCAGTTCTTC. It is translated as CASSLAQGLAGDNEQFF.

Turning to this clonotype: Mismatch with germline at one junction end may stem from a read error. This chain joins TRBV10-2 and TRBJ2-2; D possibly corresponds to TRBD2 (5 bases). The CDR3 is made up of 14 amino acids. The germline gives CDR1 WSHSY, CDR2 SAAADI. The chain's CDR3 is CASRAAENTGELFF. DNA of the CDR3: TGCGCCAGCAGGGCCGCAGAGAACACCGGGGAGTTGTTTTTT.

This clonotype was seen ten or more times. This chain links TRBV5-6 with TRBJ2-2; TRBD1 agrees at 7 bases. Germline V gene data show CDR1 as SGHDT and CDR2 as YYEEEE. Trimming took 0 bases from V and 6 from J; bases not matched to a gene: 2. The CDR3 spans 14 residues. In nucleotides, the CDR3 is TGTGCCAGCAGCTTGGTCCAGGGGGCCGGGGAGCTGTTTTTT. Protein product: CASSLVQGAGELFF.

The rearrangement joins TRBV20-1 to TRBJ2-5; 7 bases are shared with TRBD1. The V segment lost 4 bases and the J segment 6 bases; nucleotides outside the gene matches: 23. Germline lookup yields CDR1 DFQATT and CDR2 SNEGSKA (reference sequence). The CDR3 is 18 residues long. CDR3 DNA: TGCAGTGCTAAAGAGGCACCCACAGATAGGGGGCTGGGAAAGACCCAGTACTTC. This gives the protein CSAKEAPTDRGLGKTQYF.

This clonotype came up once. The J gene is TRBJ2-7, the V gene TRBV7-3, with TRBD1 matching 11 bases. Germline-derived CDR1 and CDR2 are SGHTA and FQGTGA. CDR3 length: 12 amino acids. V was pared by 5 bases and J by 10 bases, with 4 bases of the junction left unmatched. CDR3 DNA: TGTGCCAGCAGCCCGGGACAGGGGGTTCAGTACGTC. It specifies CASSPGQGVQYV.

This clonotype has ten or more counts. The chain uses TRBV6-1 and TRBJ1-1; 10 nucleotides line up with TRBD1. The CDR3 length is 14 residues. V shed 2 bases, J shed 6 bases, and the junction held 3 bases outside the gene matches. Looked up from germline, CDR1 is MNHNS and CDR2 is SASEGT. CDR3 loop: CASSESGTGAEAFF. CDR3 DNA: TGTGCCAGCAGTGAATCAGGGACAGGGGCTGAAGCTTTCTTT.

This clonotype was detected ten times or more. This chain connects TRBV3-1 to TRBJ1-6; D is undetermined. Trimming left V 6 bases short and J 7 bases short, with 7 bases between. In germline, CDR1 is LGHDT, CDR2 YNNKEL (reference sequence). The CDR3 runs to 12 residues. CDR3 protein: CASRGVNSPLHF. Written as DNA, the CDR3 is TGTGCCAGCAGGGGTGTAAATTCACCCCTCCACTTT.

As regards this clonotype: This may stem from a read error, because a much larger clone lies one nucleotide away. V usage is TRBV28 and J usage is TRBJ1-2, with D tentatively TRBD1 (5 bases). From germline, CDR1 is MDHEN and CDR2 SYDVKM. This CDR3 contains 14 residues. V was cut by 7 bases and J by 8 bases, with 20 bases left in between. The CDR3 DNA is TGTGCCAGCACCACTTCTGGGGCAGCGACCGGCTACACCTTC. This sequence encodes CASTTSGAATGYTF.

This clonotype was observed many times. The chain combines TRBV11-3 with TRBJ1-2; D not resolved. CDR1 and CDR2 from the germline V gene are SGHNT and YENEEA. V lost 6 bases to trimming and J lost 1 base, with 15 bases between them. The CDR3 runs 15 residues. This CDR3 reads CASSTIRDINYGYTF. The CDR3 DNA reads as TGTGCCAGCAGTACAATCCGCGATATTAACTATGGCTACACCTTC.

The chain employs TRBV29-1 and TRBJ2-7; D is possibly TRBD1 (6 bases). Germline assignment: CDR1 SQVTM and CDR2 ANQGSEA. The CDR3 has 15 amino acids. Trimming pared 0 bases from V and 7 bases from J, leaving 19 bases between. The CDR3 spells CSVEDALTGLREQYF. In DNA, the CDR3 is TGCAGCGTTGAAGATGCCCTCACAGGGTTGAGAGAGCAGTACTTC.

The chain uses TRBV18 and TRBJ2-1; D gene uncertain. Germline V gene sequence: CDR1 KGHSH, CDR2 LQKENI. This CDR3 is built from 16 residues. The V gene lost 3 bases and the J gene lost 6 bases, with 18 bases spanning the gap. The CDR3 reads CASSPRVGRLSNEQFF. CDR3 sequence (DNA): TGTGCCAGCTCACCTCGCGTCGGGCGATTATCCAATGAGCAGTTCTTC. Based on the CDR3 plus reference TRBV18 and TRBJ2-1, the full variable domain is NAGVMQNPRHLVRRRGQEARLRCSPMKGHSHVYWYRQLPEEGLKFMVYLQKENIIDESGMPKERFSAEFPKEGPSILRIQQVVRGDSAAYFCASSPRVGRLSNEQFFGPGTRLTVL.

Concerning this clonotype: An end of the junction differs from the germline gene, which may be a read error. The CDR3 nucleotides are TGCAGTGCCAAGGAGGGTTCGGACACTGAGGCTTTCTTT. This codes for CSAKEGSDTEAFF. The chain uses TRBV20-1 and TRBJ1-1, with a tentative D call TRBD1 (5 bases). This CDR3 comprises 13 residues. Germline V gene data show CDR1 as DFQATT and CDR2 as SNEGSKA (reference sequence).

Worth noting for this clonotype: A much larger clone lies one base from this, so it may be a read error. The chain combines TRBV28 with TRBJ2-2, with D unresolved. This CDR3 has 14 residues. Germline CDR1 is MDHEN and CDR2 is SYDVKM. V dropped 6 bases and J dropped 7 bases, with 15 bases sitting between them. CDR3 bases: TGTGCCAGCAGCCCCGCCCCAAAGGTCGGGGAGCTGTTTTTT. Encoded protein: CASSPAPKVGELFF.

The V gene is TRBV19, the J gene TRBJ1-2; 10 bases agree with TRBD1. The CDR3 has 16 amino acids. Trimming at V came to 6 bases and at J to 0 bases, leaving 7 bases not matched to a gene. CDR1 LNHDA and CDR2 SQIVND come from the germline V gene (reference sequence). The DNA of the CDR3 is TGTGCCAGTAGAGCGGGACAGGGGATCGCTAACTATGGCTACACCTTC. This encodes CASRAGQGIANYGYTF. Drawing the rest from reference TRBV19 and TRBJ1-2, the complete variable domain is DGGITQSPKYLFRKEGQNVTLSCEQNLNHDAMYWYRQDPGQGLRLIYYSQIVNDFQKGDIAEGYSVSREKKESFPLTVTSAQKNPTAFYLCASRAGQGIANYGYTFGSGTRLTVV.

The chain uses TRBV5-6 and TRBJ1-5, with 9 bases fitting TRBD1. The CDR3 contains 16 residues. Germline CDR1 SGHDT, CDR2 YYEEEE. V trimming: 4 bases; J trimming: 2 bases; junction bases outside the gene matches: 7. The CDR3 protein is CASSVGTGMGNQPQHF. CDR3 DNA sequence: TGTGCCAGCAGCGTCGGGACAGGGATGGGCAATCAGCCCCAGCATTTT.

This chain uses TRBV20-1 with TRBJ1-1, with D perhaps TRBD1 (5 bases). Germline lookup yields CDR1 DFQATT and CDR2 SNEGSKA (reference sequence). CDR3 length: 15 amino acids. V was trimmed by 5 bases and J by 6 bases, leaving 22 bases between them. The CDR3 loop reads CSAERFGGGPSEAFF. The CDR3 nucleotides are TGCAGTGCTGAACGTTTCGGTGGGGGACCCTCTGAAGCTTTCTTT.

The chain joins TRBV6-1 to TRBJ2-7; D might be TRBD1 (6 bases). Trimming stripped 4 bases from V and 0 bases from J, with 25 bases between. CDR1 is MNHNS, CDR2 SASEGT, per germline. The CDR3 covers 19 residues. The CDR3 here is CASSGSSDTGTKSSYEQYV. In DNA, the CDR3 is TGTGCCAGCAGTGGGTCTAGTGACACCGGGACAAAGAGCTCCTACGAGCAGTACGTC.